Listed below are T cell receptor beta chains from one sample, sequenced in a study of Graves' ophthalmopathy and Graves' hyperthyroidism. MiXCR, applied by TCRdb to the multiplex PCR reads, yields one record per CDR3 protein. This sample carries 300,000 to 400,000 distinct CDR3 sequences, approximately 17% of them seen once, and the ten largest clones take 2.4%. The sample taken for sequencing was peripheral blood. These receptors came from an adult woman with stable Graves' hyperthyroidism. Each CDR3 is given with its conserved first and last residue. Only some rows state a clone size, as once, few, many or a class for expanded clones.

j_gene: TRBJ1-2; abundance: many; v_gene: TRBV7-2; CDR3aa: CASSLAGSSNYGYTF
j_gene: TRBJ2-5; abundance: -; v_gene: TRBV6-1; CDR3aa: CASTTRTSGSPQETQYF
j_gene: TRBJ2-7; abundance: many; v_gene: TRBV12-5; CDR3aa: CASGPSPSYYEQYF
j_gene: TRBJ2-2; abundance: many; v_gene: TRBV6-1; CDR3aa: CASSESTAGELFF
j_gene: TRBJ2-7; abundance: many; v_gene: TRBV6-2/TRBV6-3; CDR3aa: CASSYYGDDYQPYREQYF
j_gene: TRBJ1-1; abundance: -; v_gene: TRBV7-3; CDR3aa: CASSLMGGGTEAFF
j_gene: TRBJ1-1; abundance: many; v_gene: TRBV20-1; CDR3aa: CSASQARGGSTEAFF
j_gene: TRBJ2-7; abundance: -; v_gene: TRBV27; CDR3aa: CASNGQQSPYEQYF
j_gene: TRBJ2-7; abundance: -; v_gene: TRBV7-8; CDR3aa: CASSQLAGEGKQYF
j_gene: TRBJ1-1; abundance: -; v_gene: TRBV12-3/TRBV12-4; CDR3aa: CASSFGRRLAEAFF
j_gene: TRBJ1-5; abundance: many; v_gene: TRBV19; CDR3aa: CASSVPGTGSNQPQHF
j_gene: TRBJ1-1; abundance: -; v_gene: TRBV27; CDR3aa: CASSFYYRGLNTEAFF
j_gene: TRBJ2-7; abundance: many; v_gene: TRBV11-2; CDR3aa: CASSLGQAAYEQYF
j_gene: TRBJ2-4; abundance: -; v_gene: TRBV2; CDR3aa: CASSEGGSLAKNIKYF
j_gene: TRBJ1-5; abundance: many; v_gene: TRBV27; CDR3aa: CASSLSGYQPQHF
j_gene: TRBJ2-7; abundance: many; v_gene: TRBV18; CDR3aa: CASSPAEGNEQYF
j_gene: TRBJ2-7; abundance: many; v_gene: TRBV28; CDR3aa: CASSLSGDPYEQYF
j_gene: TRBJ2-7; abundance: many; v_gene: TRBV19; CDR3aa: CASSEGPPTRAYEQYF
j_gene: TRBJ2-3; abundance: few; v_gene: TRBV2; CDR3aa: CASSIGQGTDTQYF
j_gene: TRBJ1-2; abundance: many; v_gene: TRBV7-9; CDR3aa: CASSTRTGGDYGYTF
j_gene: TRBJ1-5; abundance: many; v_gene: TRBV7-8; CDR3aa: CASSLAVTGVRNQPQHF
j_gene: TRBJ2-4; abundance: -; v_gene: TRBV25-1; CDR3aa: CASRSEENIQYF
j_gene: TRBJ2-7; abundance: many; v_gene: TRBV13; CDR3aa: CASSLPSGGLYEQYF
j_gene: TRBJ2-7; abundance: many; v_gene: TRBV15; CDR3aa: CATSQRPGQGYEQYF